The T cell receptor beta chain under discussion was sequenced for a study of type 1 regulatory T cells. As for this clonotype: Its antigen is not known.

TCRdb itself ran the reads through MiXCR, one entry per CDR3 protein. The table lists fewer than 75,000 distinct CDR3 sequences, nearly 50% of them singletons. This CDR3 spans 18 amino acids. V lost 1 base and J lost 2; bases outside the gene matches: 10. The sequence was collected from a human donor in good health. The rearrangement links TRBV12-3 or TRBV12-4 to TRBJ2-5; 10 nucleotides align to TRBD2. The sample consisted of cultured non-Tr1 T cells, either the whole culture or a sorted T cell fraction (not recorded which). The CDR3 DNA follows: TGTGCCAGCAGTTTAGGGAAATTCAGCGGGGGGGAACAAGAGACCCAGTACTTC. Translated, it gives CASSLGKFSGGEQETQYF.